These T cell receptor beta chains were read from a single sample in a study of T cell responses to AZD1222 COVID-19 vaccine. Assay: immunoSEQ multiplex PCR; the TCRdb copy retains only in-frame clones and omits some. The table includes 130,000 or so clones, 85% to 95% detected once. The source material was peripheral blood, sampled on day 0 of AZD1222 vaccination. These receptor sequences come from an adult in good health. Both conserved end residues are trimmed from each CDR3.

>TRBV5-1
ASTLGGAGETQY
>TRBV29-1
SVRGLAGFDTGELF
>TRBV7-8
ASSLDRTYSPLH
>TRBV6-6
ASSYSRQYMNTEAF
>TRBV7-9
ASSSFPPAGQKDSPLH
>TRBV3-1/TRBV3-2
ASSSRTAPYEQY
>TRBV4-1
ASSQASRAGIPCEAF
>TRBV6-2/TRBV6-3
ASSYGTTEIETQY
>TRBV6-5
ASSRDPQANEQF
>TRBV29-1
SVDGGEGYT
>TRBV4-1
ASRWSGGLEGYT
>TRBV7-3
ASSPSGLYEQY
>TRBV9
ASSVGAGNNEQF
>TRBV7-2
ASSSRGRVGEHETQY
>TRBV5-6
ASSLDSHSYEQY
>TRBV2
ASRGRHNEQF
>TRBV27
ASSLFAGSLGNSPLH
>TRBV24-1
ATSGEGSAGSYEQY
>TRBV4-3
ASSQGTSKNIQY
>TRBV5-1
ASSWTAGELF
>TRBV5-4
ASSPVSSGGVSQF
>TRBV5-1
ASSIGRYGYT
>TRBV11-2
ASSFGASGAGGTQY
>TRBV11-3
ASSLSPGAGELF
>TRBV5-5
ASSYRYNQPQH
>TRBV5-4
ASSLGGARGEKLF
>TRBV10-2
ASSPRGDEQY
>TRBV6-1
ASSDFTSGTPSTDTQY
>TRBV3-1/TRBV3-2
ASSHTTGGSSRSSYEQY
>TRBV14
ASSPTDPGSSYNEQF
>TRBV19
ASSTLLRSYEQY
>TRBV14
ASSQDYLHKRGTNEKLF
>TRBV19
ASSVGRNYGYT
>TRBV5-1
ASSGGDFQETQY
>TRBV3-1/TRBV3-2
ASSSHGRPRETQY
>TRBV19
ASESGGVGGELF
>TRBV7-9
ASSLIGTGDQAF
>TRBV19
ASREGLVQPQH
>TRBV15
ATSRDVLAGGEQY
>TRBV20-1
IGRSGNTIY
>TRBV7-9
ASSSWTDLNEQF